A selection of T cell receptor beta chains follows, all from one sample in a study of blood T cell repertoires in COVID-19. TCRdb's copy holds only in-frame clones and misses some; the assay was immunoSEQ multiplex PCR. The data show approximately 350,000 clones, 80% to 85% seen once. Input material: PBMCs or T cells enriched from blood (not recorded which). The source of these receptors is a woman between 45 and 60 years old who had recovered from COVID-19. CDR3s include the opening cysteine and the closing phenylalanine or tryptophan. The order of the fields is CDR3 protein, CDR3 DNA, clone size, D gene, CDR3 length, V gene, J gene. A D gene is named only where the DNA matches it firmly. Size is stated for part of the rows, as once, few or many counts, or as a class when the clone is expanded.

CSASTGGGETQYF	TGCAGTGCTAGTACAGGAGGAGGGGAGACCCAGTACTTC	NA	NA	13	TRBV20-1	TRBJ2-5
CASQRQGPSYEQYF	TGTGCCAGTCAACGACAGGGGCCCTCCTACGAGCAGTACTTC	NA	TRBD1	14	TRBV19	TRBJ2-7
CASSQASQGAGGGYTF	TGCGCCAGCAGCCAAGCCTCTCAGGGGGCGGGTGGTGGCTACACCTTC	NA	TRBD1	16	TRBV4-1	TRBJ1-2
CASSGLGDMNTEAFF	TGTGCCAGCAGCGGATTGGGAGACATGAACACTGAAGCTTTCTTT	NA	NA	15	TRBV5-6	TRBJ1-1
CASSGRGGYGYTF	TGTGCCAGCAGCGGAAGGGGAGGCTATGGCTACACCTTC	few	NA	13	TRBV9	TRBJ1-2
CASSKLPGGEQFF	TGTGCCAGTAGTAAACTCCCGGGAGGGGAGCAGTTCTTC	NA	TRBD2	13	TRBV19	TRBJ2-1
CASSLAAGGPSTDTQYF	TGTGCCAGCAGCTTAGCGGCGGGAGGCCCTAGCACAGATACGCAGTATTTT	NA	TRBD2	17	TRBV7-7	TRBJ2-3
CASSPRGQPNTEAFF	TGTGCCAGCTCACCCCGTGGGCAGCCGAACACTGAAGCTTTCTTT	NA	NA	15	TRBV18	TRBJ1-1
CASSSRPGTSARTDTQYF	TGTGCCAGCAGCTCCCGACCCGGGACTAGCGCCCGCACAGATACGCAGTATTTT	NA	TRBD2	18	TRBV9	TRBJ2-3
CASKWDSGKNEQFF	TGTGCCAGCAAGTGGGATAGCGGGAAGAATGAGCAGTTCTTC	once	TRBD2	14	TRBV2	TRBJ2-1
CASSEVRDTEAFF	TGTGCCAGCAGTGAGGTCAGGGACACTGAAGCTTTCTTT	NA	NA	13	TRBV6-4	TRBJ1-1
CASRDSMNTEAFF	TGTGCCAGCAGGGACAGCATGAACACTGAAGCTTTCTTT	NA	NA	13	TRBV2	TRBJ1-1
CASSSENRGTDTQYF	TGTGCCAGCAGCTCGGAGAACAGGGGGACAGATACGCAGTATTTT	NA	TRBD1	15	TRBV11-3	TRBJ2-3
CASSLDPPRRGGNTIYF	TGTGCCAGCAGCTTAGATCCTCCCCGGAGGGGAGGAAACACCATATATTTT	NA	NA	17	TRBV11-3	TRBJ1-3
CASSQVIGGDYGYTF	TGCGCCAGCAGCCAAGTTATAGGGGGCGATTATGGCTACACCTTC	NA	TRBD1	15	TRBV4-3	TRBJ1-2
CASTVWGGQANNEQFF	TGTGCCAGTACCGTATGGGGGGGACAAGCGAACAATGAGCAGTTCTTC	NA	NA	16	TRBV19	TRBJ2-1
CASSLVGGNSGNTIYF	TGTGCCAGCAGCTTAGTTGGGGGGAACTCTGGAAACACCATATATTTT	NA	NA	16	TRBV11-2	TRBJ1-3
CASSFLDREGHQPQHF	TGTGCCAGCAGCTTCCTGGACAGGGAGGGACATCAGCCCCAGCATTTT	NA	TRBD1	16	TRBV11-3	TRBJ1-5
CASSLNRASGNEKLFF	TGCGCCAGCAGCTTGAACAGGGCCTCGGGTAATGAAAAACTGTTTTTT	NA	NA	16	TRBV5-1	TRBJ1-4
CASSRIRYRPYEQYF	TGTGCCAGCAGCCGCATTAGGTACAGGCCCTACGAGCAGTACTTC	NA	NA	15	TRBV11-2	TRBJ2-7